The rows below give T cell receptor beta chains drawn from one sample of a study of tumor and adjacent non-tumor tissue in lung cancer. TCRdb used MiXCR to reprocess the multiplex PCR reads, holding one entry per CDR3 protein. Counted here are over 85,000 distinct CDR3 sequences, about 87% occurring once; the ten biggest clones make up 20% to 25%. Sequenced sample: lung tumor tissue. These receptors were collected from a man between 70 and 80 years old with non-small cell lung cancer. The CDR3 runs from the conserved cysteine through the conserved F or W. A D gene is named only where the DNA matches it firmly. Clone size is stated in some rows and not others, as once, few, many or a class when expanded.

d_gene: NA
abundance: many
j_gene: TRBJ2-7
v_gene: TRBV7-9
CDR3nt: TGTGCCAGCAGCCCCCCTTTGCGCGGGGCCGATCCTAGCGAGCAGTACTTC
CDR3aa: CASSPPLRGADPSEQYF

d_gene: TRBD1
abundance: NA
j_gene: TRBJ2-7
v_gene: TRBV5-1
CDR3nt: TGCGCCGGCAGCTTGGTGGGGACAGACTCCTACGAGCAGTACTTC
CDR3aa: CAGSLVGTDSYEQYF

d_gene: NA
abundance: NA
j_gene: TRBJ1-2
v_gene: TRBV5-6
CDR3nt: TGTGCCAGCAGCAGAATCAACAGAGATAACTATGGCTATACCTTC
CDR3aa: CASSRINRDNYGYTF

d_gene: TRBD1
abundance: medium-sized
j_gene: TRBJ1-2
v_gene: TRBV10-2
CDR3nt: TGCGCCAGCAGGGACAGGGGAGGGTACTATGGCTACACCTTC
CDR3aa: CASRDRGGYYGYTF

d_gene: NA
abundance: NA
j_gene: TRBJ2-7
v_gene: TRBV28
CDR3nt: TGTGCCAGCAGCGTTCCGGGACACGGGGTCCATGAGCAGTACTTC
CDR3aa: CASSVPGHGVHEQYF

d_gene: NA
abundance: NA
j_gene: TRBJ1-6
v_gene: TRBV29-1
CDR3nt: TGCAACGCCCGGGAGAGACAGAGGGATTCACCCCTCCACTTT
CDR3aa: CNARERQRDSPLHF

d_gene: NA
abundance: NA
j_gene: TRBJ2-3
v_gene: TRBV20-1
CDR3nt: TGCAGTGCTCAAGTACCCGGGGGCAATCAGCCCCAGTATTTT
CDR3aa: CSAQVPGGNQPQYF

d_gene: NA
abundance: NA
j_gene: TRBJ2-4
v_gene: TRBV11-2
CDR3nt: TGTGCCATCAGCATACAGACCAAAAACATTCACTACTTC
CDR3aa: CAISIQTKNIHYF

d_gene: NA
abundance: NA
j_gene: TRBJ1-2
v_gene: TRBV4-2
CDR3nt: NA
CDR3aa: CANSQVGVDYGCTF

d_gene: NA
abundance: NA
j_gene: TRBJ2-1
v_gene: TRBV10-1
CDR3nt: TGCGCCAGCAGTGAACGTTCAGGGCTGGGCAATGAGCACTTCTTC
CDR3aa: CASSERSGLGNEHFF

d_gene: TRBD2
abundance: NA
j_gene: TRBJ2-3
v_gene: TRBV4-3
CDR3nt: TGCACCAGCAGCCAATGGTTTGGGGGCGGGCTAGCGGGAGGGCGAAAACACACAGATACGCAGTATTTT
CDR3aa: CTSSQWFGGGLAGGRKHTDTQYF

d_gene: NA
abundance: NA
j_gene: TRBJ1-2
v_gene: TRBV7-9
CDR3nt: TGTGCCAGCAGCTTAGGTGCGCCTTCACCCTATGGTTACACCTTC
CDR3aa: CASSLGAPSPYGYTF

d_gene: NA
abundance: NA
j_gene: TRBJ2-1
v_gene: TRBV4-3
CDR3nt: TGCGCCAGCAACCAAGATTTAGGGGCTGGGGATGAGCAGTTCTTC
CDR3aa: CASNQDLGAGDEQFF

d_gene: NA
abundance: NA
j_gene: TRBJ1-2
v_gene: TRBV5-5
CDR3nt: TGTACCAGCAGCTTGGATGAGTTCTATGGCTACACCTTC
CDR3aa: CTSSLDEFYGYTF

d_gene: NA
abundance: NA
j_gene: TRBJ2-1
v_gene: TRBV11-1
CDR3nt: TGTGCCAGCAACTTAGTTACCAGGGTCGATGGGCAGTTCTTC
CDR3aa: CASNLVTRVDGQFF

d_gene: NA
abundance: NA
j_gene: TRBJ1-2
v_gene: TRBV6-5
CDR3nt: TGTGCCAGCAGTTACTTGGGAGGTCGTAACTATGGCTACACCTTC
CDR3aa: CASSYLGGRNYGYTF

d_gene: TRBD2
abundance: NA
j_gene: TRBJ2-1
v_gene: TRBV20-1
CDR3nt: TGCAGTGCTCTAGATACCGGGACTAGGGACTACAATGACCAGTTCTTC
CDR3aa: CSALDTGTRDYNDQFF

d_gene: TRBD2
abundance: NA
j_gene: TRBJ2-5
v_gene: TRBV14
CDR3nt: TGTGCCAGCAACCAAGCGGGGAGGCAGTACTTC
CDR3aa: CASNQAGRQYF

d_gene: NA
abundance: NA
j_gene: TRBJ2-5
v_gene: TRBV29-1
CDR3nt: TGCAACGCCAAGCCCTATCACCAGACAGGTCAAGAGACCCAATACTTC
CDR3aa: CNAKPYHQTGQETQYF

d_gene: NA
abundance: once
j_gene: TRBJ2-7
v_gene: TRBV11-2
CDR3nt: TGTGCCAGCAGCTCACAGAGGGCACGGGGCGAGCAGTACTTC
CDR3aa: CASSSQRARGEQYF

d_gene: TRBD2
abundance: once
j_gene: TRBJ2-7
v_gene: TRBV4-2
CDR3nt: TGTGCCAGCAGCCAAGCGGGAGGGCCCCACGAACATTACTTC
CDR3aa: CASSQAGGPHEHYF

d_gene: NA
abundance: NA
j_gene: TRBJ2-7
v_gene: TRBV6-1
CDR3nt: TGTGCCAGCAGGGGGGTCAGGGCTGTCACCTACGAGCAGCACTTC
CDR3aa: CASRGVRAVTYEQHF

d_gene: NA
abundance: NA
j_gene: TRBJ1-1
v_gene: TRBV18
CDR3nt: TGTGCCAGCTCACCACCCCTTTCGAACGCTGAAGCTTCCTTT
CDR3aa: CASSPPLSNAEASF

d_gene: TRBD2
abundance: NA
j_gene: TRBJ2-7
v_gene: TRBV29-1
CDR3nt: TGCAGTGTTGACGGGCTAGCGGGGCCCCTTTCCTACGAGCTGTACTTC
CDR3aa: CSVDGLAGPLSYELYF

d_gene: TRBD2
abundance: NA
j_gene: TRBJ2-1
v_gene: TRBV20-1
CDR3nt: TGCAGTGCCCCGGGACTAGTTAGGAATGAGCAGATCTTC
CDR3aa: CSAPGLVRNEQIF

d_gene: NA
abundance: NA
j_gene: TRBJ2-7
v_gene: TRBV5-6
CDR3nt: TGTGCCAGTAGACTAGGGTTCTTCGAGCAGTACTTC
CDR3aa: CASRLGFFEQYF

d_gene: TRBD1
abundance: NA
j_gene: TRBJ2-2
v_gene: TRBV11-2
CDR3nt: TGTGCCAGCAGCTTAGTGGACACAGGGGTTGCCGGCGAGCCGTTTTTT
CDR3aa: CASSLVDTGVAGEPFF

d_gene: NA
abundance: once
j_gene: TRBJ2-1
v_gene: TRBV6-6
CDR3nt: TGTGCCAGCAGTTACCAACCGGTTGTCGGGGTGTTCAATGAGCAGTTCTTC
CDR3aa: CASSYQPVVGVFNEQFF

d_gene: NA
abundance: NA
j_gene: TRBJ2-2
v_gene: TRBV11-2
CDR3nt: TGTGCTAGCAGCCTGGACCGTCAGTCCGGGGAGCTCTTTTTT
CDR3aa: CASSLDRQSGELFF

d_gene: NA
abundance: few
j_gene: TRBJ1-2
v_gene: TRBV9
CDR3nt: TGTGCCAGCAGCGTCTCGGGCCGAAAGGATGGCTACACCTTC
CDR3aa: CASSVSGRKDGYTF

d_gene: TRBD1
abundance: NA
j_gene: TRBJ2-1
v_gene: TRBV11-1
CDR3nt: TGTGTCAGCAGCCCCCGGCAGGGACAGGGGCCACATGAGCAGTTCTTT
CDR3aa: CVSSPRQGQGPHEQFF

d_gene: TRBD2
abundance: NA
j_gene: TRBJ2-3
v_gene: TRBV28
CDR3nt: TGTACCAGCAGGTGTGCGAAGGGACTAGGCACAGATACGCAGTATTTT
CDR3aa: CTSRCAKGLGTDTQYF

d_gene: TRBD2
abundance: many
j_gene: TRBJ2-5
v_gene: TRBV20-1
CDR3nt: TGCAGTGTTGGACTAGCGGGGTTGACCCAGTACTTC
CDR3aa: CSVGLAGLTQYF

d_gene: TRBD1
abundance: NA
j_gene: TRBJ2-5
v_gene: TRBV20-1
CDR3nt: TGCTGTGCTCTTTCCCCGGGACAGCAAGAGACCCAATACTTC
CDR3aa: CCALSPGQQETQYF

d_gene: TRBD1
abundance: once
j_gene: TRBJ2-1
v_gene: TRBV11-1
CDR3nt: TGTGTCAGCAGTCCCCGGCCGGAACAGGGGCCACATGAGCAGTTCTTC
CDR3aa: CVSSPRPEQGPHEQFF

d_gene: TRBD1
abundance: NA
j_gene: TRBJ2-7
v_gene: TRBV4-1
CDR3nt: TGCATCAGCAGTCTCCGGGACAGGAACTACGAGCAGTACTTC
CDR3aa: CISSLRDRNYEQYF

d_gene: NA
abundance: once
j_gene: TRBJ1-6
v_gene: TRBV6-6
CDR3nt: TGTGCCAGCAGTTATTTCGACAGGACACCCCTCCACTTT
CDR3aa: CASSYFDRTPLHF

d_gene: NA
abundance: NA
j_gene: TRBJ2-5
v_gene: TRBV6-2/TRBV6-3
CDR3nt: TGTGCCAGCAGTTCTGGGTGGGAGACCCTGTGCTTC
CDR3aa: CASSSGWETLCF

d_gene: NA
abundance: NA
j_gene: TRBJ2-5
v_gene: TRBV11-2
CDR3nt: TGTGCCAGCAGCATTAGCCTCGGGACTGGCGGGACCCAGCACTTC
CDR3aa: CASSISLGTGGTQHF

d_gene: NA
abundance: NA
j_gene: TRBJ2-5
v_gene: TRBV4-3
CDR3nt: TGCGCCAGCTGCCAAGCCGGAGGGATGGGACAAGAGACCCAATACTTC
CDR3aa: CASCQAGGMGQETQYF

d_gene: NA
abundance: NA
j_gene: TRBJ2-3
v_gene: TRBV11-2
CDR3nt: TGTGCCAGCAACTCACGGGGGTTCTCAGATACACAGTATTTT
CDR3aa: CASNSRGFSDTQYF

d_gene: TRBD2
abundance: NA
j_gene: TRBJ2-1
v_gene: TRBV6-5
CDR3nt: TGTGCCAGCAGTTACGTCGGCGGGAGAAGGGAAAATGAACAGTTCTTC
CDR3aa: CASSYVGGRRENEQFF

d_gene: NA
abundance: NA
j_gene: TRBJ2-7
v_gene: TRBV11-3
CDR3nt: TGTGCCAGCAATTCCACCAGTAAGACAGGAAGTGACGAGCAGTACTTC
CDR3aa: CASNSTSKTGSDEQYF

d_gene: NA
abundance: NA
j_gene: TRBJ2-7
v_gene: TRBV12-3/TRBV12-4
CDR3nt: TGTGCCAGCAAACAGGCCCCACCCAACTACAAGCAGTACTTC
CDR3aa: CASKQAPPNYKQYF

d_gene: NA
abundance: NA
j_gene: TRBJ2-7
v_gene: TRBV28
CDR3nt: TGTGCCAGCAGATGGCCCGGCTCCTACGAGCAGTATTTC
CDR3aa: CASRWPGSYEQYF

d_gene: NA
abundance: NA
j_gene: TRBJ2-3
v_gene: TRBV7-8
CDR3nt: TGTACCAGTAGCATCCACGCCGATGGGGGACCAAACACAGAAACGCAGTATTTT
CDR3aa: CTSSIHADGGPNTETQYF

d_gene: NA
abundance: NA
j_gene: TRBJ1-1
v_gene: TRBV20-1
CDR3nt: TGCAGTGCACCCGCAGGGGTGCTCGAAACTGAAGCTTTCTTT
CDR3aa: CSAPAGVLETEAFF

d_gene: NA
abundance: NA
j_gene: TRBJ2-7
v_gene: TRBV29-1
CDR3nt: TGCAGCGTCAGCGGAATGGCCGACGGTGACATGCAGTACTTC
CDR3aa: CSVSGMADGDMQYF

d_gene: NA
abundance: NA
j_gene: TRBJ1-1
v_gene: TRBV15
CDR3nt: TGTGCCACCAGCATTGGACTAGTCAGGGAGTTGGTCATGAACATTGAAGCTTTCTTT
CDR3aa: CATSIGLVRELVMNIEAFF

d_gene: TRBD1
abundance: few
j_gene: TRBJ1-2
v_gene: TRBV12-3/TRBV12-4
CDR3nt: TGTGCCGGCAGTCTATTGACAGGGTTTGGGTATGGCTACACCTTC
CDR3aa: CAGSLLTGFGYGYTF